Listed below are T cell receptor beta chains from one sample, sequenced in a study of blood T cell repertoires in COVID-19. The protocol was immunoSEQ multiplex PCR, while the TCRdb copy is restricted to in-frame clones and leaves out a portion. In the table there are about 63,000 clones, more than 80% of which are singletons. Source material: peripheral blood. These receptors came from a man aged 60 to 69 with COVID-19, enrolled during active disease. Each CDR3 is given with its conserved first and last residue. D genes are given only for firm matches.

v_call d_call cdr3_aa
TRBV11-2 TRBD1 CASSSPTGMNTEAFF
TRBV19 TRBD1 CASNTLGDSSDTQYF
TRBV30 TRBD2 CAWSGGLAGGPVYNEQFF
TRBV3-1/TRBV3-2 . CASSQDMPGNQPQHF
TRBV5-1 TRBD2 CASSLVASGRNEQFF
TRBV9 TRBD2 CASSVAPLAGDNNEQFF
TRBV6-5 . CASYLIPGETQYF
TRBV19 . CASSIPPSGNNEQFF
TRBV12-3/TRBV12-4 . CASSFMQGRGYTF
TRBV18 TRBD1 CASSPPGQNYEQYF
TRBV6-5 . CANLGRCEGDQPQHF
TRBV3-1/TRBV3-2 . CASRKGGRDYGYTF
TRBV24-1 . CATDSLWLYEQYF
TRBV6-1 TRBD1 CASSENRGIKGGYTF
TRBV15 TRBD1 CATKTGKVPGELFF
TRBV11-3 TRBD2 CASSSGTIYTDTQYF
TRBV20-1 . CSASRALMGVMNTEAFF
TRBV27 TRBD2 CASTQTSGQETQYF
TRBV19 TRBD1 CASQTGQNGNSPLHF
TRBV7-2 . CASSLGLKDTQYF
TRBV2 . CAIGTENTEAFF
TRBV19 . CASQGGVFGYTF
TRBV10-1 . CASSASFKRSYGYTF
TRBV19 TRBD1 CASSIREPGQGTEAFF
TRBV5-1 TRBD1 CASSLIGQGGYGYTF
TRBV19 TRBD2 CASRRETEQFF
TRBV7-8 . CASSLDRGREKLFF
TRBV4-3 . CASSQDRGFYGYTF
TRBV6-1 TRBD2 CASSDKGGGPPAYF
TRBV2 TRBD2 CASSPSGWGTDTQYF
TRBV7-3 . CASSQRQAIGHGYGYTF
TRBV7-2 TRBD1 CASSSNRGDNSPLHF
TRBV5-6 TRBD1 CASSLDRTGAGNEQFF
TRBV29-1 . CSVGQGNGYTF
TRBV6-2/TRBV6-3 TRBD1 CASSRSGGYEQYF
TRBV11-2 . CASSSYSGLGYGYTF
TRBV9 . CASSVKQGHGYTF
TRBV3-1/TRBV3-2 TRBD2 CASSQGKPSGASTDTQYF
TRBV19 . CASSKGGGRQPQHF
TRBV2 TRBD2 CASSERISGDSYEQYF
TRBV5-1 TRBD1 CASSPGTGGTDTQYF
TRBV11-3 . CASSPSGTLGYTF
TRBV19 TRBD1 CASSARSRDSIYF
TRBV19 . CASSIGRDSVETQYF
TRBV5-4 TRBD2 CASSTAGGSTDTQYF
TRBV19 TRBD2 CATDSGRGYEQYF
TRBV14 TRBD2 CASSQGLAGLYEQYF
TRBV4-1 TRBD1 CASSLRDRENGEQYF
TRBV5-4 TRBD1 CASSPDRATEAFF
TRBV23-1 . CASSQVRFDQPQHF
TRBV7-2 TRBD2 CASSADSGRAAEQYF
TRBV10-3 . CAISESGQGGAYEQYF
TRBV2 TRBD1 CASSEDRVGYGYTF
TRBV7-3 . CASSPPSTDTQYF
TRBV30 . CAWSVGVRETQYF
TRBV5-4 . CASSLYRAAHEQYF
TRBV27 TRBD1 CASGDGTAFEAFF
TRBV10-3 TRBD1 CAISWDRGPNTGELFF
TRBV19 . CASSIARGAGELFF
TRBV27 . CASMAGTEAFF